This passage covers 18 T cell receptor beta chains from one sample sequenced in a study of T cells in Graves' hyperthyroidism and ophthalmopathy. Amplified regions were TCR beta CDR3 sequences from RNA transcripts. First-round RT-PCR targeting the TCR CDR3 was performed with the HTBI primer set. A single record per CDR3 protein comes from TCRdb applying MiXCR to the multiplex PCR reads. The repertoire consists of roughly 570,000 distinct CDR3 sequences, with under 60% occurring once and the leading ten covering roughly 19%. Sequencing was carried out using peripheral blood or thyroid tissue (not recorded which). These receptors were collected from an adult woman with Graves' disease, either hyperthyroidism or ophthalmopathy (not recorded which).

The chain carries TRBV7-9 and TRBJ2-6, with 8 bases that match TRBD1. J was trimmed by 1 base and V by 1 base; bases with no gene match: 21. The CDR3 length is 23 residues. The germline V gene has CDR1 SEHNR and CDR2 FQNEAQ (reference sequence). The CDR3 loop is CASSLVRPYRQGNPGSGANVLTF. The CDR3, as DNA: TGTGCCAGCAGCTTAGTCCGCCCATACAGACAGGGGAATCCCGGGTCTGGGGCCAACGTCCTGACTTTC.

CDR3 nucleotides: TGTGCCTGGAGTGTGACTCAACCTTCGAACACCGGGGAGCTGTTTTTT. Translating it yields CAWSVTQPSNTGELFF. J is TRBJ2-2 and V is TRBV2; D uncertain. The CDR3 loop spans 16 amino acids. V was cut by 11 bases and J by 0 bases, with 19 bases left in between. CDR1 and CDR2 (germline): SNHLY, FYNNEI. The full variable domain, rest sourced from reference TRBV2 and TRBJ2-2, is EPEVTQTPSHQVTQMGQEVILRCVPISNHLYFYWYRQILGQKVEFLVSFYNNEISEKSEIFDDQFSVERPDGSNFTLKIRSTKLEDSAMYFCAWSVTQPSNTGELFFGEGSRLTVL.

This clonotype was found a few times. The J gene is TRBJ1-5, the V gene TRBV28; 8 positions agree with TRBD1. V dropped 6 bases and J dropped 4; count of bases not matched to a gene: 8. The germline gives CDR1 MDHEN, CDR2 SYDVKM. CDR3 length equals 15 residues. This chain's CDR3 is CASSPPDRANQPQHF. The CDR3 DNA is TGTGCCAGCAGCCCCCCGGACAGGGCTAATCAGCCCCAGCATTTT.

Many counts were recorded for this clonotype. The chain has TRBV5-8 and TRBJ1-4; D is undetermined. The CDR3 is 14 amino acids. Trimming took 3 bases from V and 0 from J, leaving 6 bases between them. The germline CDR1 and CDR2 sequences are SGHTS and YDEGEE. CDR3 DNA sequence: TGTGCCAGCAGCTACAGCACAACTAATGAAAAACTGTTTTTT. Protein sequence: CASSYSTTNEKLFF.

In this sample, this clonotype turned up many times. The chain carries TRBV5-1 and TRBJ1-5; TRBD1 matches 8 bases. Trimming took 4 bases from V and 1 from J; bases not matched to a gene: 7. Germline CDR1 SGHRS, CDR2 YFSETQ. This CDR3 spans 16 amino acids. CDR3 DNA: TGCGCCAGCAGCCCTATTGGACAGGGAAGCAATCAGCCCCAGCATTTT. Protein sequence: CASSPIGQGSNQPQHF.

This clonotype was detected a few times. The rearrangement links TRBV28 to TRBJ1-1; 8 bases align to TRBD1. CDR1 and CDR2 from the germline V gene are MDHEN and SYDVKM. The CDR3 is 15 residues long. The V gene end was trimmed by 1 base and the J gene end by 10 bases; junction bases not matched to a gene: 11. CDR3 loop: CASSLYSGQARGAFF. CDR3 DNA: TGTGCCAGCAGTTTATATTCGGGACAGGCGCGGGGAGCTTTCTTT.

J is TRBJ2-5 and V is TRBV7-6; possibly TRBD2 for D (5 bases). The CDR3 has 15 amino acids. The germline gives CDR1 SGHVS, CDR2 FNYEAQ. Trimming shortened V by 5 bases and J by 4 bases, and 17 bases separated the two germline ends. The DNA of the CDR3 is TGTGCCAGCAGCCGAGGGTCGGGCCAAAGAGAGACCCAGTACTTC. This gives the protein CASSRGSGQRETQYF.

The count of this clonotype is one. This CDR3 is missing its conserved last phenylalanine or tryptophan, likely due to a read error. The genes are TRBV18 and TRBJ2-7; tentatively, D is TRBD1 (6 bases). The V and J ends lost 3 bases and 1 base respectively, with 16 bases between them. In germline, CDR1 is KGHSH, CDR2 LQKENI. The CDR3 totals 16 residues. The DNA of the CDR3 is TGTGCCAGCTCACCTCCGGCACAGGGTAGTTCCTACGAGCAGTACTCC. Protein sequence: CASSPPAQGSSYEQYS.

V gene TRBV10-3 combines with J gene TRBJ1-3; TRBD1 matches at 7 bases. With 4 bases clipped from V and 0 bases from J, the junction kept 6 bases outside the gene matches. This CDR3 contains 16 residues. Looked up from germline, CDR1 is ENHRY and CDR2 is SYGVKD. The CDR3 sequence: CAISVGTALSGNTIYF. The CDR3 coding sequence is TGTGCCATCAGTGTTGGGACAGCCCTCTCTGGAAACACCATATATTTT.

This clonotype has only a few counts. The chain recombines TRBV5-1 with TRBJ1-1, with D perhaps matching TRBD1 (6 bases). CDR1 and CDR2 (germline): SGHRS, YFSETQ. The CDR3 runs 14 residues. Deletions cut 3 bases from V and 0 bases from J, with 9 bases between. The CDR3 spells CASSYGQMNTEAFF. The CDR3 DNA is TGCGCCAGCAGCTATGGACAGATGAACACTGAAGCTTTCTTT.

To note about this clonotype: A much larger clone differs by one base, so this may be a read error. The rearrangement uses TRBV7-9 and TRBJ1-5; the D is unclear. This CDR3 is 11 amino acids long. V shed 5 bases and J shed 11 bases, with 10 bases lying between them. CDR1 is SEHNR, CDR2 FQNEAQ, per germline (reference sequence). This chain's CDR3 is CASSHDGAQHF. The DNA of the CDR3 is TGTGCCAGCAGCCACGACGGGGCCCAGCATTTT.

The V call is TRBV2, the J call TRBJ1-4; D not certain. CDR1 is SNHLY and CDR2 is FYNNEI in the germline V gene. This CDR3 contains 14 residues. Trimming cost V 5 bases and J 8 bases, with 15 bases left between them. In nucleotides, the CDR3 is TGTGCCAGCAGTATCGGGGAGATCAGAGAAAAACTGTTTTTT. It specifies CASSIGEIREKLFF.

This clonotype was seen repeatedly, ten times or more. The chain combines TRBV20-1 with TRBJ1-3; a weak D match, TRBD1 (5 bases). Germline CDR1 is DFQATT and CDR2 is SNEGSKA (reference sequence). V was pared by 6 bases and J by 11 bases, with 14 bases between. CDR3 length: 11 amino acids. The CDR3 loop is CSASLGGAIYF. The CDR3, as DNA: TGCAGTGCCAGCCTTGGAGGGGCCATATATTTT.

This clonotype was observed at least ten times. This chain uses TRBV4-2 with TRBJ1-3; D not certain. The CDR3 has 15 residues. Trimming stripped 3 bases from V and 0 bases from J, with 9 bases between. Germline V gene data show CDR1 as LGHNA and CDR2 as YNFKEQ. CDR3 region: CASSHDNHSGNTIYF. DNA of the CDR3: TGTGCCAGCAGCCACGACAACCACTCTGGAAACACCATATATTTT.

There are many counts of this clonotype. The CDR3 region is CSARDRLLSETQYF. The CDR3 bases are TGCAGTGCTAGAGATCGGCTTTTATCAGAGACCCAGTACTTC. V is TRBV20-1 and J is TRBJ2-5; D unresolved. CDR1 and CDR2 (germline): DFQATT, SNEGSKA (reference sequence). The CDR3 is 14 residues long. V dropped 0 bases and J dropped 4 bases, with 12 bases sitting between them.

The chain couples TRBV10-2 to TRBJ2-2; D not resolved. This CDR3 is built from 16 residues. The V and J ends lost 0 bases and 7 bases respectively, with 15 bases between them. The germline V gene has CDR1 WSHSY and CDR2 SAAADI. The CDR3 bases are TGCGCCAGCAGTGAGTCGAGATTGGGCCCCGGCGGGGAGCTGTTTTTT. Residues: CASSESRLGPGGELFF.

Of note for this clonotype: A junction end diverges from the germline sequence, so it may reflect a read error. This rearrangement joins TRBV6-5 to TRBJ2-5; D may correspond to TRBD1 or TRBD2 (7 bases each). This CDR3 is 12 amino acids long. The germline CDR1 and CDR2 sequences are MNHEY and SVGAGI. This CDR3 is CASSSQGREQYF. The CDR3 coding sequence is TGTGCTAGCAGTTCACAGGGGAGGGAGCAGTACTTC.

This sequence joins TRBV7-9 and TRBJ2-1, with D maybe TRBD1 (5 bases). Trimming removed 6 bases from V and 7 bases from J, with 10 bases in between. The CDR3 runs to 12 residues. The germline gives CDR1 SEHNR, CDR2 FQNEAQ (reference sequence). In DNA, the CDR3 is TGTGCCAGCAGTCGACAGTTAAATGAGCAGTTCTTC. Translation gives CASSRQLNEQFF.